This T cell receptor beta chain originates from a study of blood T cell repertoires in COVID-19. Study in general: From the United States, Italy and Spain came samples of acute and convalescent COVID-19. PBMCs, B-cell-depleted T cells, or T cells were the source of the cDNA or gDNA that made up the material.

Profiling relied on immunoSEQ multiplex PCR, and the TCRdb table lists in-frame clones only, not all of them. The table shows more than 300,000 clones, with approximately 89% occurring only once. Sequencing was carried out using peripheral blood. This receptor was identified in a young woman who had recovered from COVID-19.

CDR3 nucleotides: TGCGCCAGCAGCCAAGACCGGGACAGGGGATCAGTCTACACCTTC. Its translation is CASSQDRDRGSVYTF. This sequence joins TRBV4-3 and TRBJ1-2, with 10 bases matching TRBD1. Germline CDR1 reads LGHNA; CDR2 reads YSLEER. After removal of 0 bases from V and 10 bases from J, the junction contained 8 bases not matched to a gene. The CDR3 extends over 15 amino acids.